This is a list of T cell receptor beta chains from one sample in a study of cytotoxic CD8 clonotypes in ibrutinib-treated CLL. Sequencing was performed with immunoSEQ multiplex PCR; in TCRdb, only in-frame clones are kept and a portion is missing. The sample includes tens of thousands of clones, under 75% of them seen just once. This material consisted of PBMCs, taken after 12 months of ibrutinib treatment. Receptors were obtained from a human donor with chronic lymphocytic leukemia. Each CDR3 is given with its conserved first and last residue. Fields, in order: clone size, D gene, J gene, V gene, CDR3 DNA, CDR3 protein. The D gene is left open where the match is weak. The size of a clone is reported for some rows only, either as once, few or many, or as a class for expanded clones.

abundance: .
d_gene: .
j_gene: TRBJ2-4
v_gene: TRBV28
CDR3nt: TGTGCCAGCAGTTTTGACAGAAACATTCAGTACTTC
CDR3aa: CASSFDRNIQYF

abundance: .
d_gene: .
j_gene: TRBJ1-2
v_gene: TRBV14
CDR3nt: TGTGCCAGCAGCCAAGATCAGTGGCAGGGCGTCGGCTATGGCTACACCTTC
CDR3aa: CASSQDQWQGVGYGYTF

abundance: .
d_gene: TRBD1
j_gene: TRBJ2-1
v_gene: TRBV5-6
CDR3nt: TGTGCCAGCAGCCCGGACAGGGGGCAGCACAATGAGCAGTTCTTC
CDR3aa: CASSPDRGQHNEQFF

abundance: .
d_gene: .
j_gene: TRBJ1-2
v_gene: TRBV20-1
CDR3nt: TGCAGTGCTAGACACAACTATGGCTACACCTTC
CDR3aa: CSARHNYGYTF

abundance: .
d_gene: .
j_gene: TRBJ2-4
v_gene: TRBV11-2
CDR3nt: TGTGCCAGCAGCTTTTTTTTGACCAAAAACATTCAGTACTTC
CDR3aa: CASSFFLTKNIQYF

abundance: .
d_gene: TRBD1
j_gene: TRBJ1-1
v_gene: TRBV19
CDR3nt: TGTGCCAGTAGAGGGGGGACAGGGTATGTCAGGAACACTGAAGCTTTCTTT
CDR3aa: CASRGGTGYVRNTEAFF

abundance: .
d_gene: TRBD1
j_gene: TRBJ1-1
v_gene: TRBV2
CDR3nt: TGTGCCAGCAGTACGGGACAGGGGGGACCTGAAGCTTTCTTT
CDR3aa: CASSTGQGGPEAFF

abundance: once
d_gene: .
j_gene: TRBJ1-2
v_gene: TRBV9
CDR3nt: TGTGCCAGCAGCGTAGTCTCAACTCCACACCTCTATGGCTACACCTTC
CDR3aa: CASSVVSTPHLYGYTF

abundance: .
d_gene: TRBD1
j_gene: TRBJ1-5
v_gene: TRBV7-9
CDR3nt: TGTGCCAGCAGCTTAGTCACAGGGACAGGTAGCAATCAGCCCCAGCATTTT
CDR3aa: CASSLVTGTGSNQPQHF

abundance: .
d_gene: .
j_gene: TRBJ2-3
v_gene: TRBV27
CDR3nt: TGTGCCAGCGGCTGGGGAGCTTTGGCGCATTTT
CDR3aa: CASGWGALAHF

abundance: .
d_gene: .
j_gene: TRBJ2-3
v_gene: TRBV28
CDR3nt: TGTGCCAGCAGCCTAGGGGGGCCTGGGGATACGCAGTATTTT
CDR3aa: CASSLGGPGDTQYF

abundance: .
d_gene: .
j_gene: TRBJ1-2
v_gene: TRBV19
CDR3nt: TGTGCCAGTAGTATGAAGGGAGGGACTAACTATGGCTACACCTTC
CDR3aa: CASSMKGGTNYGYTF

abundance: few
d_gene: .
j_gene: TRBJ1-5
v_gene: TRBV6-5
CDR3nt: TGTGCCAGCAGCCCCGGAGGCCAGCCCCAGCATTTT
CDR3aa: CASSPGGQPQHF

abundance: .
d_gene: .
j_gene: TRBJ2-2
v_gene: TRBV7-3
CDR3nt: TGTGCCAGCAGCTCGCCTCCAGACAGTTCCAACACCGGGGAGCTGTTTTTT
CDR3aa: CASSSPPDSSNTGELFF

abundance: .
d_gene: .
j_gene: TRBJ1-5
v_gene: TRBV27
CDR3nt: TGTGCCAGCAGTTTAACTACCCCGAGCAATCAGCCCCAGCATTTT
CDR3aa: CASSLTTPSNQPQHF

abundance: .
d_gene: TRBD1
j_gene: TRBJ2-7
v_gene: TRBV27
CDR3nt: TGTGCCAGCAGTTTCGAAAGGGGGCCCTACGAGCAGTACTTC
CDR3aa: CASSFERGPYEQYF

abundance: .
d_gene: .
j_gene: TRBJ1-1
v_gene: TRBV6-4
CDR3nt: TGTGCCAGCAGTATACAGGGTGGAAGCACTGAAGCTTTCTTT
CDR3aa: CASSIQGGSTEAFF

abundance: .
d_gene: .
j_gene: TRBJ2-7
v_gene: TRBV5-1
CDR3nt: TGCGCCAGCAGCTTGGGCGTGGGATACGAGCAGTACTTC
CDR3aa: CASSLGVGYEQYF

abundance: few
d_gene: TRBD2
j_gene: TRBJ2-7
v_gene: TRBV2
CDR3nt: TGTGCCAGCAGTGGGGCTAGCGGGGCTGGCTACGAGCAGTACTTC
CDR3aa: CASSGASGAGYEQYF

abundance: .
d_gene: .
j_gene: TRBJ1-2
v_gene: TRBV27
CDR3nt: TGTGCCAGCAGTTCGGCAATAGGGTATGGCTACACCTTC
CDR3aa: CASSSAIGYGYTF

abundance: .
d_gene: TRBD2
j_gene: TRBJ2-3
v_gene: TRBV18
CDR3nt: TGTGCCAGCTCCCAAAGCGGGGGGGCCGACTTAGATACGCAGTATTTT
CDR3aa: CASSQSGGADLDTQYF

abundance: few
d_gene: .
j_gene: TRBJ1-2
v_gene: TRBV20-1
CDR3nt: TGCAGTGCTAGATGGCAGGCAAGCTACACCTTC
CDR3aa: CSARWQASYTF

abundance: few
d_gene: .
j_gene: TRBJ1-5
v_gene: TRBV2
CDR3nt: TGTGCCAGCAGTGTTTACGGACTCAATCAGCCCCAGCATTTT
CDR3aa: CASSVYGLNQPQHF

abundance: few
d_gene: TRBD1
j_gene: TRBJ1-6
v_gene: TRBV7-9
CDR3nt: TGTGCCAGCAGCCGAGGACAGGGTAGTAACAATTCACCCCTCCACTTT
CDR3aa: CASSRGQGSNNSPLHF

abundance: .
d_gene: TRBD1
j_gene: TRBJ2-7
v_gene: TRBV9
CDR3nt: TGTGCCAGCAGCGTAGACCTGGACAGGGCTTACGAGCAGTACTTC
CDR3aa: CASSVDLDRAYEQYF

abundance: .
d_gene: TRBD2
j_gene: TRBJ2-7
v_gene: TRBV4-1
CDR3nt: TGCGCCAGCAGCCAGGGAGTCGGGACTAGCGGGGGTTACGAGCAGTACTTC
CDR3aa: CASSQGVGTSGGYEQYF